Sequencing of this T cell receptor beta chain was carried out in a study of T cells after posttransplantation cyclophosphamide. In its sample, this clone was seen a few times. What it binds is not known. This CDR3 spans 14 amino acids. V lost 6 bases to trimming and J lost 1 base; unmatched junction nucleotides: 4. The germline V gene has CDR1 MDHEN and CDR2 SYDVKM. Produced via immunoSEQ multiplex PCR; TCRdb's table is partial and in-frame only. The sample has about 30,000 clones, none seen only once; the top ten hold approximately 2.8%. Findings of the study overall: TRB clonality was highly associated with recipient CMV seropositivity and reactivation. Donor-recipient repertoire similarity was low at 1-2 months, rising over year one.

This sequence originates from a woman aged 55-69 years in good health, CMV-negative, and a related stem cell transplant donor. Input material: PBMCs. The rearrangement joins TRBV28 to TRBJ2-5, with 8 bases that match TRBD1. The CDR3 coding sequence is TGTGCCAGCAGCTTTGACAGGGGCCAAGAGACCCAGTACTTC. It codes for CASSFDRGQETQYF.